One sample yielded the 19 T cell receptor beta chains listed below, sequenced in a study of control samples from healthy donors and cancer patients. The protocol was immunoSEQ multiplex PCR, while the TCRdb copy is restricted to in-frame clones and leaves out a portion. The table includes about 20,000 clones, roughly 84% detected once. Material: PBMCs. Receptors were obtained from a woman aged 70-85 years with lung cancer.

In this sample, this clone is large. The rearrangement links TRBV14 to TRBJ2-1; TRBD2 matches 7 bases. Germline CDR1 reads SGHDN; CDR2 reads FVKESK. There are 15 residues in the CDR3. V gave up 1 base and J gave up 0 bases; unmatched junction bases: 0. The CDR3 loop is CASSQGTSSYNEQFF. The CDR3, as DNA: TGTGCCAGCAGCCAAGGGACTAGCTCCTACAATGAGCAGTTCTTC.

The table lists this clone with a count of one. CDR3 nucleotides: TGTGCCAGCAGTTTGGGGGGGCAATCATACGAGCAGTACTTC. Residues: CASSLGGQSYEQYF. J is TRBJ2-7 and V is TRBV27; maybe TRBD2 (7 bases). V was pared by 3 bases and J by 4 bases, with 13 bases between. Germline V gene sequence: CDR1 MNHEY, CDR2 SMNVEV (reference sequence). The CDR3 sequence is 14 residues long.

The chain links TRBV6-6 to TRBJ2-3; 8 bases agree with TRBD1. The CDR3 spans 15 residues. Germline assignment: CDR1 MNHNY and CDR2 SVGAGI (reference sequence). V trimming: 5 bases; J trimming: 1 base; junction bases outside the gene matches: 5. The CDR3 protein is CASSPQGAGTDTQYF. In DNA, the CDR3 is TGTGCCAGCAGTCCCCAGGGGGCTGGCACAGATACGCAGTATTTT.

The chain joins TRBV12-3 or TRBV12-4 to TRBJ2-7; the D is unclear. The CDR3 runs to 13 residues. The V gene lost 2 bases and the J gene lost 2 bases, with 7 bases spanning the gap. The CDR3 DNA reads TGTGCCAGCAGTTTAAGTCTTGCCTACGAGCAGTACTTC. This gives the protein CASSLSLAYEQYF.

The J gene is TRBJ1-1, the V gene TRBV11-1, with D perhaps TRBD1 (6 bases). V lost 2 bases and J lost 5, with 12 bases in between. This CDR3 spans 14 amino acids. From germline, CDR1 is SGHAT and CDR2 FQDESV (reference sequence). CDR3 protein: CASSLIRGRTEAFF. CDR3 sequence (DNA): TGTGCCAGCAGCTTAATCAGGGGCAGAACTGAAGCTTTCTTT. Looking up the rest from reference TRBV11-1 and TRBJ1-1 gives the full variable domain: EAEVAQSPRYKITEKSQAVAFWCDPISGHATLYWYRQILGQGPELLVQFQDESVVDDSQLPKDRFSAERLKGVDSTLKIQPAELGDSAMYLCASSLIRGRTEAFFGQGTRLTVV.

The chain employs TRBV5-8 and TRBJ2-1; 7 bases map to TRBD1. CDR1 and CDR2 (germline): SGHTS, YDEGEE. J gave up 0 bases and V 5 bases, and 11 bases lay outside the gene matches. The CDR3 runs 17 residues. The CDR3 is CASRAWTGLVSYNEQFF. The CDR3 DNA reads as TGTGCCAGCAGAGCCTGGACAGGCCTCGTCTCCTACAATGAGCAGTTCTTC. The variable domain in full, with the rest retrieved from reference TRBV5-8 and TRBJ2-1, is EAGVTQSPTHLIKTRGQQATLRCSPISGHTSVYWYQQALGLGLQFLLWYDEGEERNRGNFPPRFSGRQFPNYSSELNVNALELEDSALYLCASRAWTGLVSYNEQFFGPGTRLTVL.

This clone showed up just once. V is TRBV7-9 and J is TRBJ2-5; TRBD2 aligns across 10 bases. V dropped 5 bases and J dropped 3; count of bases not matched to a gene: 6. The CDR3 has 15 amino acids. Germline V CDR1 and CDR2: SEHNR, FQNEAQ (reference sequence). CDR3 residues: CASSQGLAGEETQYF. DNA of the CDR3: TGTGCCAGCAGCCAGGGGCTAGCGGGAGAAGAGACCCAGTACTTC.

This clone turned up a few times. The chain joins TRBV3-1 (or the pseudogene TRBV3-2) to TRBJ1-4; the D is unclear. The length of the CDR3 is 16 residues. V lost 1 base and J 0 bases, leaving 9 bases between the germline ends. Per germline, CDR1 LGHDT and CDR2 YNNKEL (reference sequence). The CDR3 DNA is TGTGCCAGCAGCCAAGGGGTGGTCGCAACTAATGAAAAACTGTTTTTT. Its protein product is CASSQGVVATNEKLFF.

This clone was seen a handful of times. The J gene is TRBJ1-2, the V gene TRBV5-1; D gene unclear. V was pared by 4 bases and J by 4 bases, with 14 bases between. CDR1 SGHRS and CDR2 YFSETQ come from the germline V gene. The CDR3 runs 14 residues. CDR3 DNA: TGCGCCAGCAGCGTAGGACTATCGGCCTATGGCTACACCTTC. The encoded protein is CASSVGLSAYGYTF.

There are a few counts of this clone. The rearrangement uses TRBV21-1 and TRBJ2-4; the table's D call, TRBD1, was not checked against the DNA. TRBV21-1 is listed as a pseudogene. The CDR3 runs to 15 residues. The CDR3 spells CASSRGQLAKNIQYF. The CDR3 DNA reads as TGTGCCAGCAGCAGGGGACAGCTAGCCAAAAACATTCAGTACTTC.

This clone was seen a few times. The genes are TRBV7-3 and TRBJ1-5; 7 nucleotides match TRBD1. CDR3 size: 13 residues. V shed 3 bases and J 7 bases; nucleotides not matched to a gene: 3. From germline, CDR1 is SGHTA and CDR2 FQGTGA. The CDR3, as DNA: TGTGCCAGCAGCTTCGACAGGGACCAGCCCCAGCATTTT. Its translation: CASSFDRDQPQHF.

V is TRBV5-6 and J is TRBJ2-3; D unclear. The CDR3 runs to 15 residues. With 0 bases removed from V and 3 bases from J, the gap between germline ends came to 11 bases. CDR1 SGHDT and CDR2 YYEEEE come from the germline V gene. The CDR3 protein is CASSLGPYVTDTQYF. CDR3 coding DNA: TGTGCCAGCAGCTTGGGGCCCTATGTTACAGATACGCAGTATTTT.

V gene TRBV2 combines with J gene TRBJ1-5; D uncertain. CDR1 is SNHLY, CDR2 FYNNEI, per germline. CDR3 length: 14 residues. V was pared by 7 bases and J by 0 bases, with 10 bases between. CDR3 sequence reads: CASKELYSNQPQHF. The CDR3 DNA reads as TGTGCCAGCAAGGAGCTGTATAGCAATCAGCCCCAGCATTTT.

J is TRBJ2-7 and V is TRBV3-1 (or the pseudogene TRBV3-2), with unresolved D. Germline CDR1 and CDR2: LGHDT and YNNKEL (reference sequence). CDR3 length: 13 amino acids. Trimming shortened V by 1 base and J by 0 bases, and 4 bases separated the two germline ends. The CDR3 is CASSQVRSYEQYF. CDR3 in DNA: TGTGCCAGCAGCCAAGTACGCTCCTACGAGCAGTACTTC.

Here the CDR3 reads CASSPRGGGTEAFF. CDR3 in DNA: TGTGCCAGCAGTCCACGGGGCGGGGGCACTGAAGCTTTCTTT. The gene calls are TRBV6-2 or TRBV6-3 and TRBJ1-1; tentative D call: TRBD1 (5 bases). CDR1 is MNHEY, CDR2 SVGEGT, per germline. V lost 5 bases, J lost 4 bases, and 14 bases lay in between. This CDR3 contains 14 residues.

The chain uses TRBV28 and TRBJ2-1, with D unresolved. The germline CDR1 and CDR2 sequences are MDHEN and SYDVKM. CDR3 size: 11 residues. Trimming left V 10 bases short and J 8 bases short, with 12 bases between. The CDR3 protein is CATRRGDEQFF. The CDR3 nucleotides are TGTGCCACGAGGCGCGGCGATGAGCAGTTCTTC. Combining the CDR3 with reference TRBV28 and TRBJ2-1 gives the whole variable domain DVKVTQSSRYLVKRTGEKVFLECVQDMDHENMFWYRQDPGLGLRLIYFSYDVKMKEKGDIPEGYSVSREKKERFSLILESASTNQTSMYLCATRRGDEQFFGPGTRLTVL.

This clone has a single count. At one boundary the junction diverges from the germline segment, which might be a read error. The chain is built from TRBV3-1 (or the pseudogene TRBV3-2) and TRBJ1-1; tentatively, D is TRBD1 (5 bases). This CDR3 contains 12 residues. CDR1 LGHDT and CDR2 YNNKEL come from the germline V gene (reference sequence). CDR3 DNA: TGTGCCAGCAGCGAAGACGGGGGGTCAGCTTTCTTT. This gives the protein CASSEDGGSAFF.

The rearrangement joins TRBV19 to TRBJ1-5; TRBD1 matches at 8 bases. Trimming cost V 5 bases and J 3 bases; bases outside gene matches: 6. Germline V gene lookup returns CDR1 LNHDA and CDR2 SQIVND (reference sequence). This CDR3 contains 15 residues. CDR3 sequence reads: CASSGDRLLNQPQHF. DNA for the CDR3: TGTGCCAGTAGTGGGGACAGGTTGCTCAATCAGCCCCAGCATTTT.

The chain has TRBV28 and TRBJ2-1, with D unresolved. V lost 5 bases and J lost 4, with 3 bases in between. Germline V gene data show CDR1 as MDHEN and CDR2 as SYDVKM. The CDR3 sequence is 11 residues long. CDR3 protein: CASSTYNEQFF. The CDR3 nucleotides read TGTGCCAGCAGTACGTACAATGAGCAGTTCTTC.